This T cell receptor (beta chain) emerged from a study of beta chain features in type 1 diabetes. TCRB transcripts that were expressed got sequenced, as all of the isolated RNA had been reverse transcribed. Profiling relied on immunoSEQ multiplex PCR, and the TCRdb table lists in-frame clones only, not all of them. The sample lists under 70,000 clones, roughly 63% seen once, with 0.29% in the top ten. Study outcomes and limitations: Highly expressing activated T cells could be over-counted with a cDNA template. Researchers report that Type 1 diabetes patients had moderately but significantly shorter TCRB CDR3s across all four CD4+ subsets.

Germline V gene lookup returns CDR1 SGHRS and CDR2 YFSETQ. CDR3 length: 15 residues. The ends lost 0 bases at V and 6 bases at J; junction bases unmatched: 4. Of note for this clone: Its matching antigen is unknown.

CD4+ naive, central memory, regulatory and stem cell-like memory cells were sorted via CD45RO/CCR7/CD25/CD127/CD95/CD27. This clonotype was obtained from a woman aged 25 to 39 with type 1 diabetes. The chain links TRBV5-1 to TRBJ1-5, with 9 bases matching TRBD1. The sequencing sample was made of stem cell memory CD4+ T cells from blood. DNA for the CDR3: TGCGCCAGCAGCTTGGACACAGGGGGCGGTCAGCCCCAGCATTTT. As protein: CASSLDTGGGQPQHF.